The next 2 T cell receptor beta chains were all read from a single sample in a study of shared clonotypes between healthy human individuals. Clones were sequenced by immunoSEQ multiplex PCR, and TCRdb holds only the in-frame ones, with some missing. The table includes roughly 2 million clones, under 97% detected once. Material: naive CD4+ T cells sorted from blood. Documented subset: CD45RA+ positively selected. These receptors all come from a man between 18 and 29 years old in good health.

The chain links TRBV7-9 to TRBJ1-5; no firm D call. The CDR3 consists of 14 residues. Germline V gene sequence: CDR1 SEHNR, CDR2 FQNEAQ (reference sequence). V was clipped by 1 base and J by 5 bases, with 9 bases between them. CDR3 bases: TGTGCCAGCAGCTTAGGTACACGAGATCAGCCCCAGCATTTT. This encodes CASSLGTRDQPQHF.

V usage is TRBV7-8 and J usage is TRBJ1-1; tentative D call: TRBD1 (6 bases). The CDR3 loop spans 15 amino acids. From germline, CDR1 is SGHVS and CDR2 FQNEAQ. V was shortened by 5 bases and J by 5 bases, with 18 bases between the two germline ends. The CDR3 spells CASSVPGEGGTEAFF. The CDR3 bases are TGTGCCAGCAGCGTCCCAGGGGAAGGAGGGACTGAAGCTTTCTTT.